Listed below are T cell receptor beta chains from one sample, sequenced in a study of CD8 T cells in ankylosing spondylitis. TCRdb re-derived calls from the 5' RACE reads in MiXCR, one entry per CDR3 protein. The sample yields about 240,000 distinct CDR3 sequences, roughly 8.6% seen once. Material: blood, either unsorted or a sorted T cell fraction (not recorded which). The receptors were gathered from a male donor with ankylosing spondylitis or in good health (not recorded which). Both conserved end residues are part of each CDR3. Each record gives: CDR3 DNA, CDR3 protein, V gene, D gene, clone size, J gene. D genes are given only for firm matches. Size tells how often a clone was seen (once, few, many) or the class of an expanded clone, and some rows leave it out.

TGCAGTGCCACACAGGGTCGGGAGACCCAGTACTTC,CSATQGRETQYF,TRBV20-1,-,many,TRBJ2-5
TGCGCCAGCAGCTTGGAACATCTGGACACCATATATTTT,CASSLEHLDTIYF,TRBV5-1,-,many,TRBJ1-3
TGTGCCAGCAGCTTTAATAGCGGGAGAGGTAGAAATGAGCAGTTCTTC,CASSFNSGRGRNEQFF,TRBV7-3,TRBD2,-,TRBJ2-1
TGTGCCAGCAGCCGTCAGGCGGGATCCCGGACTGAAGCTTTCTTT,CASSRQAGSRTEAFF,TRBV12-3/TRBV12-4,-,many,TRBJ1-1
TGCAGTGCACCAGGCGGCGGCTTCACAGATACGCAGTATTTT,CSAPGGGFTDTQYF,TRBV20-1,-,few,TRBJ2-3
TGCGCCAGCAGCTCCTCCCGTGGAAGCACCGGGGAGCTGTTTTTT,CASSSSRGSTGELFF,TRBV4-1,-,many,TRBJ2-2
TGCGCCAGCAGCACCGGACAGGGTTTTGAAAAACTGTTTTTT,CASSTGQGFEKLFF,TRBV5-1,TRBD1,many,TRBJ1-4
TGCGCCAGCAGCTTGGACAGTCCGGCCGGGGAGCTGTTTTTT,CASSLDSPAGELFF,TRBV5-1,-,many,TRBJ2-2
TGCAGTGCTAGAAAACTAGCGGGGGGGCCAAGGGAGACCCAGTACTTC,CSARKLAGGPRETQYF,TRBV20-1,TRBD2,-,TRBJ2-5
TGCGCCAGCAGCTTAGGGACAGGGACCTCCAATGAGCAGTTCTTC,CASSLGTGTSNEQFF,TRBV5-1,TRBD1,many,TRBJ2-1
TGCAGTGCTAGACCGAGACCAGAGACCCAGTACTTC,CSARPRPETQYF,TRBV20-1,-,many,TRBJ2-5
TGCGCCAGCAGCCAAGAAGACAGGGGGGGCACCGGGGAGCTGTTTTTT,CASSQEDRGGTGELFF,TRBV4-3,TRBD1,few,TRBJ2-2
TGTGCCAGCAACCTAGGGGATGGGGTCAATCAGCCCCAGCATTTT,CASNLGDGVNQPQHF,TRBV12-3/TRBV12-4,-,many,TRBJ1-5
TGTGCCAGCGGGGGGGCCTCCTACAATGAGCAGTTCTTC,CASGGASYNEQFF,TRBV12-3/TRBV12-4,-,-,TRBJ2-1
TGTGCCAGCAGCTTCGAGGGGGCTCGAGGCACTGAAGCTTTCTTT,CASSFEGARGTEAFF,TRBV5-4,TRBD1,-,TRBJ1-1
TGTGCCAGCATTGCGGGGGGCTTTTACAATGAGCAGTTCTTC,CASIAGGFYNEQFF,TRBV27,TRBD2,-,TRBJ2-1
TGCAGTGCTAGAGATCAACGGGAGATAGTAACGGATACGCAGTATTTT,CSARDQREIVTDTQYF,TRBV20-1,-,many,TRBJ2-3
TGCGCCAGCAGCTCTAGCGGGAAAGAGACCCAGTACTTC,CASSSSGKETQYF,TRBV5-1,TRBD2,many,TRBJ2-5
TGTGCCAGCAGTGAGACAAATCCTCAGCCCCAGCATTTT,CASSETNPQPQHF,TRBV2,-,many,TRBJ1-5
TGTGCCAGCACCGATAGCGCTGAAGCTTTCTTT,CASTDSAEAFF,TRBV3-1,-,-,TRBJ1-1
TGTGCCAGCAGCTTAACCCGACAGGGGGCCTACGGCTACACCTTC,CASSLTRQGAYGYTF,TRBV5-5,TRBD1,few,TRBJ1-2
TGCAGTGCAAACGATGGTGGCACTGAAGCTTTCTTT,CSANDGGTEAFF,TRBV20-1,-,many,TRBJ1-1
TGTGCCAGCAGTGACCCCATGGGGGCTAACTCCTACGAGCAGTACTTC,CASSDPMGANSYEQYF,TRBV25-1,-,-,TRBJ2-7
TGCGCCAGCAGCTTGAACAGGGGCACTGAAGCTTTCTTT,CASSLNRGTEAFF,TRBV5-1,TRBD1,-,TRBJ1-1
TGTGCCAGCAGCCGCCCGGGGGGGTTGAGCACAGATACGCAGTATTTT,CASSRPGGLSTDTQYF,TRBV27,TRBD2,many,TRBJ2-3
TGTGCCAGCAGTCCCCTTGGGGTAACCTACGAGCAGTACTTC,CASSPLGVTYEQYF,TRBV12-3/TRBV12-4,-,many,TRBJ2-7
TGTGCCAGCAGCCCCAGGGGGGGCGAGCAGTACTTC,CASSPRGGEQYF,TRBV3-1,-,many,TRBJ2-7
TGTGCCAGCAGCTCCCTGGGGTATGGGACCCAGTACTTC,CASSSLGYGTQYF,TRBV7-2,-,-,TRBJ2-5
TGCAGTGCTAGAGATTTAATGACAAGATGGGACGAGCAGTACTTC,CSARDLMTRWDEQYF,TRBV20-1,-,many,TRBJ2-7
TGCGCCAGCAGCTCTTGGATCACACGCTCGTGGATGAATGAGCAGTTCTTC,CASSSWITRSWMNEQFF,TRBV5-1,-,many,TRBJ2-1
TGCAGTGCTAGATCGGTTAGCTCCTACAATGAGCAGTTCTTC,CSARSVSSYNEQFF,TRBV20-1,-,many,TRBJ2-1
TGTGCCAGCAGTCCCCGGGCGGGGGACAGCACAGATACGCAGTATTTT,CASSPRAGDSTDTQYF,TRBV6-1,TRBD2,-,TRBJ2-3
TGCGCCAGCAGCCAAGAGTCAAGTGCGAGCTCTGGAAACACCATATATTTT,CASSQESSASSGNTIYF,TRBV4-3,-,many,TRBJ1-3
TGTGCCACCAGCAGAGATATCGCGGGAACTGAAGCTTTCTTT,CATSRDIAGTEAFF,TRBV15,-,many,TRBJ1-1
TGTGCCAGCACCCTACTAGGCGACCGCAATCAGCCCCAGCATTTT,CASTLLGDRNQPQHF,TRBV12-3/TRBV12-4,-,many,TRBJ1-5
TGTGCCAGCTCACCACTGGGGACAGGGTACACCGGGGAGCTGTTTTTT,CASSPLGTGYTGELFF,TRBV18,TRBD1,many,TRBJ2-2
TGCAGTGCTAGCCCGGGCGGGTTCATGGAGGATACGCAGTATTTT,CSASPGGFMEDTQYF,TRBV20-1,-,-,TRBJ2-3